This T cell receptor beta chain was found in a study of T cells in Graves' hyperthyroidism and ophthalmopathy. Study summary: Sampling of peripheral blood happened at initial diagnosis, prior to any treatment. Findings and caveats of the study: Ophthalmopathy was told apart from stable hyperthyroidism by a 13 V-J model. Most thyroid clonotypes expanded above 0.001 were also detected in blood.

From germline, CDR1 is MNHNS and CDR2 SASEGT. Trimming took 0 bases from V and 1 from J, leaving 7 bases between them. The CDR3 length is 14 residues. Amplified regions were TCR beta CDR3 sequences from RNA transcripts. With the HTBI primer set, the TCR CDR3 went through a first round of RT-PCR. Each CDR3 protein gets one entry after TCRdb re-called the multiplex PCR reads with MiXCR. This table has more than 500,000 distinct CDR3 sequences, 14% to 15% appearing once. In regard to this clonotype: The antigen remains unidentified.

Sequences were obtained from blood. The chain recombines TRBV6-1 with TRBJ2-7, with TRBD2 as a possible D gene (5 bases). The TCR comes from a woman aged 40 to 49 with Graves' ophthalmopathy. The CDR3 sequence is CASSEARGSYEQYF. The CDR3 region has the DNA TGTGCCAGCAGTGAAGCGCGAGGGTCCTACGAGCAGTACTTC.